One T cell receptor (beta chain) is described in this entry. What it binds is unknown. The data belong to a study of vaccination and CD4 T cells after COVID-19. About the study: Convalescent study patients returned SARS-CoV-2 positive nasal swab PCR results, with several mild cases and one severe. The authors used overlapping spike peptides from SARS-CoV-2, HCoV-NL63, HCoV-OC43 and HCoV-229E to stimulate cells. Study results and caveats: Spike mono-reactivity was found in 304 of the 307 vaccine-specific clones identified in convalescent patients.

Treatment in this sample: roughly ten-day PBMC culture with coronavirus spike peptide pools or control peptides (ViraFEST assay). The study sequenced cultured CD4+ T cell DNA using the Oncomine TCR Beta short-read assay. Each CDR3 protein gets one entry after TCRdb re-called the PCR reads with MiXCR. This table has more than 15,000 distinct CDR3 sequences, under 75% appearing once. The clonotype was recovered from a human donor who had recovered from COVID-19. The sequenced sample was CD4+ T cells from blood, cultured in vitro.

Written as DNA, the CDR3 is TGTGCCTGGAGTGTACCCCCTTCACCCCTCCACTTT. Translated: CAWSVPPSPLHF. The chain recombines TRBV30 with TRBJ1-6; D is undetermined. This CDR3 has 12 amino acids. V was clipped by 0 bases and J by 9 bases, with 6 bases between them. Germline CDR1 and CDR2: GTSNPN and SVGIG (reference sequence).